This is a list of T cell receptor beta chains from one sample in a study of OX40 agonist ivuxolimab in advanced cancers. Here immunoSEQ multiplex PCR was the method, and the copy in TCRdb shows in-frame clones only, minus some. The sample yields roughly 70,000 clones, 75% to 90% seen once. This sample comprised CD4+ or CD8+ T cells sorted from blood, obtained in a trial of the OX40 agonist ivuxolimab. The receptor source for this set is an adult with an advanced solid tumor such as melanoma, head and neck, liver or kidney cancer. Both conserved end residues are part of each CDR3. The order of the fields is V gene, clone size, J gene, CDR3 protein. Size is omitted from some rows. Given values are once, few, many or a class for expanded clones.

TRBV7-7	.	TRBJ2-2	CASSLDLEPTGELFF
TRBV7-6	.	TRBJ2-3	CASSGIAGVSTDTQYF
TRBV5-1	.	TRBJ1-2	CASRANGQVVNYGYTF
TRBV18	.	TRBJ2-2	CASSPTSGSNGELFF
TRBV5-1	.	TRBJ2-7	CASSLDMESSYKEVKDEQYF
TRBV7-8	.	TRBJ2-3	CASSLLAGFPTDTQYF
TRBV27	.	TRBJ1-1	CASSWGQRGNTEAFF
TRBV19	.	TRBJ2-4	CASSAGRAKNIQYF
TRBV27	.	TRBJ2-3	CASIGRVAGVTSDTQYF
TRBV2	.	TRBJ2-7	CASSEAGGLFSYEQYF
TRBV5-6	.	TRBJ2-4	CASSPGGNIQYF
TRBV9	few	TRBJ1-3	CASSAGGGSISGNTIYF
TRBV29-1	.	TRBJ1-2	CSVGAGTGSNYGYTF
TRBV9	.	TRBJ2-7	CASSVNPAQGVPYEQYF
TRBV4-2	once	.	CASSQHLGGYEQYF
TRBV7-9	.	TRBJ2-1	CASSPDRREQFF
TRBV5-6	.	TRBJ2-3	CASSLSQRLYTDTQYF
TRBV14	.	TRBJ1-2	CASSNIYGYTF
TRBV14	.	TRBJ2-1	CASSQDAFGEQFF
TRBV10-3	once	TRBJ2-3	CAIGTDTQYF
TRBV6-1	.	TRBJ1-5	CASSDRNNQPQHF
TRBV14	.	TRBJ1-1	CASSQDMGLGTEAFF
TRBV6-4	once	TRBJ2-3	CASSDSGWDPPDTQYF
TRBV7-9	few	TRBJ2-3	CALPGGAVDTQYF
TRBV14	few	TRBJ1-2	CASSPTGGGYGYTF
TRBV28	.	TRBJ1-5	CASSLGGGNNQPQHF
TRBV16	.	TRBJ2-7	CASSQRTGTYEQYF
TRBV4-2	.	TRBJ2-4	CASSHGTSGGPDQYF
TRBV6-1	.	TRBJ1-5	CASSHDQPQHF
TRBV4-2	.	TRBJ2-1	CASSQELADNEQFF
TRBV4-1	.	TRBJ1-5	CASSQVYKGNQPQHF
TRBV28	.	TRBJ1-1	CASRINIDLAWGQLNTEAFF
TRBV10-1	once	TRBJ1-1	CASSERQGFMNTEAFF
TRBV29-1	.	TRBJ1-2	CSVEDLEDGYTF
TRBV5-6	.	TRBJ1-6	CASSSFRGGSPLHF
TRBV6-6	.	TRBJ2-2	CASSWGNTGELFF
TRBV9	.	TRBJ2-7	CASSAGGSSYEQYF
TRBV27	.	TRBJ2-3	CASSSGLAGHTDTQYF
TRBV2	.	TRBJ1-5	CASSEMFVRRYSNQPQHF
TRBV25-1	.	TRBJ2-3	CASSVVAITDTQYF
TRBV10-3	.	TRBJ1-3	CAISGGSGGNYSGNTIYF
TRBV28	.	TRBJ2-7	CASRPGSSSVEQYF
TRBV19	.	TRBJ2-2	CASSIARTFVVELFF
TRBV11-2	.	TRBJ2-7	CASSDLGGEQYF
TRBV7-9	.	TRBJ2-3	CAVGAHRGWTDTQYF
TRBV29-1	.	TRBJ1-2	CSVGRDNNYGYTF
TRBV29-1	.	TRBJ2-1	CSVIRVTDYYNEQFF
TRBV6-1	.	TRBJ2-7	CASSDWAGSDEQYF
TRBV7-9	.	TRBJ2-1	CASSLAGQSSYNEQFF
TRBV7-9	many	TRBJ2-3	CASSPAAAGSDTQYF
TRBV6-5	.	TRBJ2-7	CASRPGTAGPYEQYF
TRBV6-1	.	TRBJ2-5	CASSEDSGDQETQYF
TRBV27	.	TRBJ1-5	CASSLGGVDQPQHF